This T cell receptor beta chain was retrieved from a study of blood T cell repertoires in COVID-19. About the study: Sources were T cells, B-cell-depleted T cells, or PBMCs; the material itself was cDNA or gDNA.

Clones were read by immunoSEQ multiplex PCR, and TCRdb kept only the in-frame ones, dropping some. The sample includes roughly 100,000 clones, around 83% seen only once; the top ten take 15%. The J segment lost 7 bases and the V segment lost 7 bases, leaving 8 bases of the junction unmatched. The CDR3 has 15 residues. In germline, CDR1 is SEHNR, CDR2 FQNEAQ (reference sequence). This clonotype originated in an elderly woman with acute or convalescent COVID-19. Sequences were obtained from peripheral blood. J is TRBJ2-1 and V is TRBV7-9; TRBD2 agrees at 12 bases. The DNA for the CDR3 is TGTGCCAGCATCAGGACTAGCGGGATGGGTAATGAGCAGTTCTTC. Amino acid sequence: CASIRTSGMGNEQFF.